What follows describes a single T cell receptor (beta chain). No cognate antigen has been identified for it. The cohort comprised some 680 healthy bone marrow donors. Cohort members were all nominally healthy when sampled, although unrecorded immune exposures were likely present. The donor tested CMV seropositive, placing the donor among the approximately 290 seropositive members of the cohort. A peripheral blood sample was provided by each donor, and peripheral blood mononuclear cells were used for TCR beta sequencing. The Qiagen DNeasy Blood Extraction Kit was used to extract genomic DNA from the blood cell samples. Libraries were constructed by the immunoSEQ multiplex PCR assay. The multiplex PCR relied on a mix of 60 forward primers for TCR Vbeta segments and 13 reverse primers for TCR Jbeta segments. The CDR3 region of rearranged TCR beta genes was amplified from genomic DNA with a multiplex PCR assay. The amplified TCR beta libraries were sequenced on the Illumina HiSeq System as 87-base-pair reads. The study's processing was this. In a later analysis, some 80 million unique TCR beta chains were counted across the approximately 670 repertoires, and about 10 million of these chains were shared by at least two donors. A nearest-neighbor algorithm error-corrected the raw reads and collapsed the reads into unique sequences, merging closely related sequences to remove PCR and sequencing errors. To assign V, D and J gene segments, CDR3 sequences were aligned to IMGT reference sequences. For a sequence to be retained, a match of at least six nucleotides to both a V gene segment and a J gene segment was required. A rearrangement counted as productive if the CDR3 had no stop codons and remained in frame with V and J, and every other rearrangement counted as non-productive. CDR3 was defined by IMGT convention, running from the second conserved V-encoded cysteine to the conserved J-encoded phenylalanine. In an earlier analysis of just under 600 of the donors, sequences lacking an unambiguous match to a single V gene segment were excluded. In an earlier analysis of about 590 of the donors, a V segment was called functional when productive rearrangements were above 56.7%, and segregating when the standard deviation between donors exceeded 5%. A statistical classification framework was developed to diagnose cytomegalovirus status using the catalog of TCR beta chain sequences. A later analysis assigned V and J genes by comparing TCR nucleotide sequences with IMGT/GENE-DB human TR gene sequences. In a later analysis, CDR3 sequences and most-parsimonious VDJ recombination scenarios were assigned using the TCRdist pipeline. In a later analysis, each TCR beta chain was defined by its CDR3 amino acid sequence together with its V-gene family, and reads lacking a unique V-gene family were excluded. As a way to deal with suspected cross-contamination and a sequencing artifact, a later analysis dropped 500 to 700 nucleotide sequences that were highly shared and had low generation probability. A later analysis calculated a clonal expansion index for each public chain from normalized within-repertoire ranks of inferred template counts. In a later analysis, generation probabilities were computed using a VDJ recombination model fitted to out-of-frame rearrangements, and the results were checked against IGoR. Hypergeometric tests were used in a later analysis to score TCR-TCR, TCR-HLA and TCR-CMV co-occurrence, with a repertoire-size bias correction applied to the TCR pairs. False discovery rates were estimated in a later analysis by permuting HLA or CMV assignments 20 times. In a later analysis, co-occurring TCRs were grouped using DBSCAN, with TCRdist sequence similarity added in when clustering inside HLA-allele-positive subsets. Co-occurrence clustering excluded repertoires with fewer than 30,000 or more than 120,000 public chains, plus five with anomalous nucleotide sharing. TCRdb provides this immuneACCESS table in a form limited to in-frame rearrangements. Some clones are lacking; in checked studies, under half of them reflect an unresolved V gene, and why the rest are absent is not known. For V, J and clone size, that table is used; D and trimming come from the DNA. The data table for this sample lists about 200,000 clones. In total, the top ten clones hold roughly 1.2% of the sample.

The sample is drawn from a study of cytomegalovirus exposure and HLA in healthy donors (dated by TCRdb to 2017 to 2019). The study in broad terms: An earlier analysis of 550 to 700 of the donors reported more than 250 Gb of sequence data and around 120 million unique TCR beta sequences from roughly 200 million T cells. The study aimed to test whether cataloging public T cell receptors could reveal signatures of past pathogen exposure. Donor age, sex, ethnicity and CMV serostatus were collected together with the repertoire data. All discovery cohort repertoires had been generated using a single sequencing platform. Five DR-DQ haplotypes were handled as single units for association and clustering because linkage in the cohort was strong. Along with the roughly 670-subject first cohort, a separate validation cohort of about 110 different subjects was used. Across 300 to 400 genotyped donors of the cohort, an average of approximately 200,000 unique TCR beta nucleotide sequences per donor were sequenced, and approximately 19% of those sequences were non-productive. Both class I and class II loci were covered by HLA typing, at four-digit resolution. To predict cytomegalovirus infection status, the study brought together high-throughput TCR immunosequencing, statistical association of individual TCRs with disease status, and machine learning. In an earlier analysis of a few hundred of the donors, high-throughput TCR beta sequencing was used to judge whether each TCR beta V gene segment behaved as functional or pseudogenic. Rather than using new phenotypic data, the later analysis identified candidate immune exposures from TCR beta sequences and from how often those sequences occurred across donors. In a later analysis, previously published TCR beta repertoires from hundreds of donors were re-analyzed and high-resolution HLA genotyping was added so that TCR occurrence patterns could be studied. The number of donors typed differed by locus, with roughly 620-640 for A, B, C, DRB1 and DQB1, about 500 for DQA1, under 610 for DPA1, and 472 for DPB1. Of the roughly 400 genotyped donors, roughly 85% fell in the genetic ancestry cluster associated with self-reported Caucasian donors. Genome-wide SNP genotypes for about 65% of the 666 donors were used in a later genetic analysis, which treated that subset as a discovery cohort. The study profiled the T cell repertoires of under 700 subjects by immunosequencing and related them to cytomegalovirus serostatus. An early release that covered about 600 HLA-typed donors contained about 300 gigabases of sequencing data and around 80 million unique TCR sequences. What the study reported, not specific to this receptor: In a later analysis, most CMV-associated TCR beta chains were found to appear HLA-restricted, with HLA associations seemingly driven largely by CMV exposure. The presence/absence analyses assumed that sequencing depth was roughly uniform across donors, and that assumption may not be true. Correlated functional status among segregating V segments might be attributable to linkage disequilibrium, but an unknown experimental factor could not be ruled out. Only TCR beta chains were sequenced in this cohort, and the absence of alpha or paired-chain data limited detectable features. A later analysis reported that several top co-occurrence clusters appeared linked to parvovirus B19, influenza, CMV and Epstein-Barr virus. When HLA alleles, especially DR and DQ, strongly co-occurred, attributing TCR associations to individual alleles was difficult. A further reported finding was that TCR beta sequences accurately predicted the HLA-A and HLA-B alleles for most subjects in the first cohort. The study gave a list of 150 to 200 TCR beta chains associated with cytomegalovirus. A cluster of highly shared sequence variants was judged likely to represent a technical artifact of the sequencing pipeline. A few of the identified cytomegalovirus-associated TCR beta chains were confirmed in vitro to be specific for cytomegalovirus antigens. For the cohort, immune exposure information was limited to CMV serostatus. An earlier analysis of several hundred of the donors showed that most TCR beta V segments appeared in productive rearrangements either about 90% or about 30% of the time, which broadly matched IMGT annotations. In a later analysis, some 18,000 TCR beta sequences were associated with specific HLA alleles at a false discovery rate of 0.05. In both the original and validation cohorts, the classifier was reported to diagnose cytomegalovirus status with high specificity and sensitivity. It was suggested by the authors that the approach could potentially be generalized to other disease states and immunological phenotypes. Compared with the roughly 670-donor mean, donors in an Asian-associated ancestry cluster had fewer N-insertions in productive TCRs, according to a later genetic analysis. Because HLA typing was missing for some donors at each locus, association tests included only the typed subset. In a later analysis, HLA-associated TCR beta chains showed more clonal expansion and lower generation probabilities than non-associated chains that were equally common. The earlier analysis of approximately 560 of the donors excluded approximately 17 rarely observed V segments, including chromosome 9 orphons, because counts were too low. While some public TCRs were present in many individuals, most TCR sequences turned up only very rarely across donors. According to a later analysis, TCR association rates differed among HLA loci, with DRB1 alleles showing the most associated TCRs and HLA-C alleles showing the fewest. V-gene and J-gene trimming of TCR beta chains was associated with a missense DCLRE1C variant in a later genetic analysis, and the association was replicated in an independent cohort.

Specimen: PBMCs. This clonotype originated in a girl aged 2 to 9 in good health and CMV-seropositive.

CDR3 loop: CASSDYRATDTQYF. The DNA is as follows: TGTGCCAGCAGTGACTACAGGGCTACAGATACGCAGTATTTT. The chain is assembled from TRBV2 and TRBJ2-3; a tentative D match to TRBD1 spans 6 bases. Between the V and J ends, shortened by 3 bases and 3 bases respectively, the junction contains 10 bases. According to the germline V gene, CDR1 reads SNHLY and CDR2 reads FYNNEI. CDR3 length: 14 amino acids, cysteine to phenylalanine. Only CDR3 DNA remains: 42 bases, in frame from the first base.